This T cell receptor beta chain originates from a study of blood T cell repertoires in COVID-19. Background on the study: Some COVID-19 samples were acute and others convalescent; all came from the United States, Italy and Spain. In each case, the material was cDNA or gDNA derived from T cells, B-cell-depleted T cells, or PBMCs.

V was shortened by 5 bases and J by 1 base, with 8 bases between the two germline ends. The CDR3 contains 13 residues. From germline, CDR1 is MDHEN and CDR2 SYDVKM. In the authors' methods: How many nucleated cells were present was estimated from reference gene primer amplification. Produced via immunoSEQ multiplex PCR; TCRdb's table is partial and in-frame only. V and J calls and clone size are copied from that table; D and trimming were computed from the DNA. The sample holds over 65,000 clones, 65% to 90% seen once. This sequence joins TRBV28 and TRBJ1-2; the D is unclear. Sequencing input: peripheral blood. The TCR sequence derives from a man older than 75 with acute or convalescent COVID-19. In DNA form, the CDR3 reads TGTGCCAGCAGTGACACGATTAACTATGGCTACACCTTC. Residues: CASSDTINYGYTF.